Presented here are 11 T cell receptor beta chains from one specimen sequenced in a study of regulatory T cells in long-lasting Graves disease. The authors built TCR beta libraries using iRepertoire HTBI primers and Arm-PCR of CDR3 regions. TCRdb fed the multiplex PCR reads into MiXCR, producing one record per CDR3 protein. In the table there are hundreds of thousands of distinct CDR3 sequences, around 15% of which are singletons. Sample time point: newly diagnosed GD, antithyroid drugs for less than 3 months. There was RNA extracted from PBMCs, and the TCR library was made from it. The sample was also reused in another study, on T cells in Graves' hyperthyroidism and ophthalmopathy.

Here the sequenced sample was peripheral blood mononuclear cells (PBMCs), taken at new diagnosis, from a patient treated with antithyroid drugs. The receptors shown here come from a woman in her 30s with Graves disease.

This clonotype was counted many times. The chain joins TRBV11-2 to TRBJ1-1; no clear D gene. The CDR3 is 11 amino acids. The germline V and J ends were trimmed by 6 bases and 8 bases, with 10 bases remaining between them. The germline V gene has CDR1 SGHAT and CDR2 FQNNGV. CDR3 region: CASSGGREAFF. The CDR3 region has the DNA TGTGCCAGCAGTGGTGGTAGAGAAGCTTTCTTT. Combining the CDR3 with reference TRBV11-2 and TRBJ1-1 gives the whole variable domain EAGVAQSPRYKIIEKRQSVAFWCNPISGHATLYWYQQILGQGPKLLIQFQNNGVVDDSQLPKDRFSAERLKGVDSTLKIQPAKLEDSAVYLCASSGGREAFFGQGTRLTVV.

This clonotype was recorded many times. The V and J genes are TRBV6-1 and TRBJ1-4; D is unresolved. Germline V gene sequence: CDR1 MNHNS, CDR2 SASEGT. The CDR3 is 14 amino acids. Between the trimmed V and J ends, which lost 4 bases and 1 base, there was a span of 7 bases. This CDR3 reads CASSVLRTNEKLFF. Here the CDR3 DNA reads TGTGCCAGCAGTGTTTTACGAACTAATGAAAAACTGTTTTTT.

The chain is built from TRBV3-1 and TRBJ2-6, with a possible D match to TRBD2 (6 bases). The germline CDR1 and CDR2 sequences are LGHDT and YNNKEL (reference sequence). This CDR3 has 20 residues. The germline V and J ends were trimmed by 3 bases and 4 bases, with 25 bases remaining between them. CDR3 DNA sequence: TGTGCCAGCAGCCACCCTCCTGGTAGCGGACTATGGAGGGGGGCCAACGTCCTGACTTTC. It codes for CASSHPPGSGLWRGANVLTF.

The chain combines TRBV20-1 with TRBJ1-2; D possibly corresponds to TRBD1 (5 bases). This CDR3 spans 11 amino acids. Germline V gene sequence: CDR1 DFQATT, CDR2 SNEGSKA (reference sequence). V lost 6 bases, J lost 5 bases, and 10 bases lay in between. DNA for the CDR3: TGCAGTGCGGAGACAGATTATGGCTACACCTTC. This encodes CSAETDYGYTF.

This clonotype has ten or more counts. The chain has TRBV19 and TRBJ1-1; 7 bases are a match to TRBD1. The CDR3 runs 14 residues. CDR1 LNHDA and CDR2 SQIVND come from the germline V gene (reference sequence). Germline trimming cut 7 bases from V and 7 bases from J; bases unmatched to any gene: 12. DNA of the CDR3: TGTGCCAGTACCGAATTTCAACAGGGGAGTGAAGCTTTCTTT. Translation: CASTEFQQGSEAFF.

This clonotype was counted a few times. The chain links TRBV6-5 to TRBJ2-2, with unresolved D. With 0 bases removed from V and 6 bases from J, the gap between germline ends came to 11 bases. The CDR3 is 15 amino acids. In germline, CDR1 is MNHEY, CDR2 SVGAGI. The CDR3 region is CASSYSNWVPGELFF. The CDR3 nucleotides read TGTGCCAGCAGTTACTCGAATTGGGTCCCCGGGGAGCTGTTTTTT.

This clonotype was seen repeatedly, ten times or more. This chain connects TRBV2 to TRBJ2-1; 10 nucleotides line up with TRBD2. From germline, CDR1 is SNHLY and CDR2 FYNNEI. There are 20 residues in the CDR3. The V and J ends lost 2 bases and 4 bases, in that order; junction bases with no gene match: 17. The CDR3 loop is CASSEPQAGLGLASYNEQFF. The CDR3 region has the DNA TGTGCCAGCAGTGAACCGCAGGCCGGGTTGGGACTAGCGAGTTACAATGAGCAGTTCTTC.

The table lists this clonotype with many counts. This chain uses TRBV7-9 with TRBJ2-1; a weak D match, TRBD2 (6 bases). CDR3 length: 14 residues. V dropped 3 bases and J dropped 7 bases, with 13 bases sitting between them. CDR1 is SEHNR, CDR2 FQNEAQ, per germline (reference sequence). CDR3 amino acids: CASSLGPSENEQFF. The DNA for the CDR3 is TGTGCCAGCAGCTTGGGGCCTAGCGAAAATGAGCAGTTCTTC. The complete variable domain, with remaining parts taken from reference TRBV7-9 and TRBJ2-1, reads DTGVSQNPRHKITKRGQNVTFRCDPISEHNRLYWYRQTLGQGPEFLTYFQNEAQLEKSRLLSDRFSAERPKGSFSTLEIQRTEQGDSAMYLCASSLGPSENEQFFGPGTRLTVL.

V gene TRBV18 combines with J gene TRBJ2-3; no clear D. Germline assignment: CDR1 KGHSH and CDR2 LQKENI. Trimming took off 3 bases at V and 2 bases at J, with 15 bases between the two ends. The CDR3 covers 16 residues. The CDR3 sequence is CASSPTSSETTDTQYF. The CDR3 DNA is TGTGCCAGCTCACCCACTTCTTCAGAGACCACAGATACGCAGTATTTT.

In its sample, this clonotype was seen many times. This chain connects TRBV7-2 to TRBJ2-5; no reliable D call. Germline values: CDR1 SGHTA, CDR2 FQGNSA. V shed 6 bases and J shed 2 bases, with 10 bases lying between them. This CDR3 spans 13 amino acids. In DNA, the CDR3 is TGTGCCAGCAGGGGTGTGTTACAAGAGACCCAGTACTTC. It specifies CASRGVLQETQYF.

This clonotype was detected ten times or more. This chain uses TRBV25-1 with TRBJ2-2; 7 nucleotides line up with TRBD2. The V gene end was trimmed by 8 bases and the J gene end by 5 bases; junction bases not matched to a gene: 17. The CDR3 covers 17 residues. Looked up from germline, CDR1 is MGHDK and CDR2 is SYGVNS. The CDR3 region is CASAGRGLVLRTGELFF. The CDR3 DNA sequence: TGTGCCAGCGCAGGAAGAGGACTAGTTCTCCGGACCGGGGAGCTGTTTTTT.